This record looks at one T cell receptor beta chain sequence and its context. Antigen unknown. cDNA libraries for TRB were generated by 5' RACE incorporating UMI labels. Reprocessing the 5' RACE reads, TCRdb reports a single entry for every CDR3 protein and omits DNA. This repertoire includes some 130,000 distinct CDR3 sequences. The data originate from a study of CXCR3-negative and CXCR3-positive naive CD8 T cells. Regarding the study as a whole: CXCR3-positive naive cells had TRB CDR3s that were more hydrophobic than CXCR3-negative naive cells had.

CDR3 length equals 13 residues. From germline, CDR1 is MNHEY and CDR2 SVGEGT. Material: naive CXCR3+ CD8+ T cells from blood. Specified subset: CD45RO-CCR7+CD27+CD95- naive CD8+ T cells expressing CXCR3 (TNR3+). This TCR came from a human donor in good health. Some clones in this sample may be carry-over from other donors' samples. The chain carries TRBV6-2 or TRBV6-3 and TRBJ1-2. The CDR3 reads CASSPTVNYGYTF.